These T cell receptor beta chains were read from a single sample in a study of naive and memory T cell subsets. TCRdb redid the calling of the UMI-ligation and nested PCR reads with MiXCR, one entry per CDR3 protein. The repertoire holds 120,000 to 150,000 distinct CDR3 sequences, about 23% seen once, with about 0.11% in the top ten. The sequenced material came from naive CD4+ T cells from blood. These receptors were taken from a human donor in good health. CDR3s include the opening cysteine and the closing phenylalanine or tryptophan. The D gene is left open where the match is weak. Part of the rows lack a size; the others show once, few, many or a class for expanded clones.

TRBV12-3/TRBV12-4	-	-	TRBJ2-2	CASSPDSGELFF	TGTGCCAGCAGCCCCGATTCCGGGGAGCTGTTTTTT
TRBV20-1	-	-	TRBJ2-7	CSASGRGHEQYF	TGCAGTGCTAGCGGGAGAGGACACGAGCAGTACTTC
TRBV7-2	many	TRBD1	TRBJ2-3	CASSGDRDTQYF	TGTGCCAGCAGCGGGGACAGAGATACGCAGTATTTT
TRBV20-1	-	-	TRBJ1-2	CSALRGRYDGYTF	TGCAGTGCCCTAAGGGGGAGGTATGATGGCTACACCTTC
TRBV29-1	many	-	TRBJ1-5	CSVEATPDQPQHF	TGCAGCGTTGAAGCTACTCCGGATCAGCCCCAGCATTTT
TRBV3-1	-	-	TRBJ2-1	CASSQKHNSYNEQFF	TGTGCCAGCAGCCAGAAGCACAACTCCTACAATGAGCAGTTCTTC
TRBV29-1	-	TRBD2	TRBJ2-1	CSVATSGSSYNEQFF	TGCAGCGTTGCCACTAGCGGGAGCTCCTACAATGAGCAGTTCTTC
TRBV6-1	few	TRBD2	TRBJ2-2	CASRERDLNTGELFF	TGTGCCAGCAGAGAGCGGGATCTGAACACCGGGGAGCTGTTTTTT
TRBV28	-	-	TRBJ1-5	CASLRLYSNQPQHF	TGTGCCAGTCTGAGACTCTATAGCAATCAGCCCCAGCATTTT
TRBV6-5	few	-	TRBJ1-1	CASSNRASNTEAFF	TGTGCCAGCTCCAACAGGGCATCGAACACTGAAGCTTTCTTT
TRBV5-1	-	TRBD1	TRBJ2-2	CASSLDNRGNTGELFF	TGCGCCAGCAGCTTGGATAACAGGGGGAACACCGGGGAGCTGTTTTTT
TRBV20-1	-	-	TRBJ2-7	CSASRLGGGYYEQYF	TGCAGTGCTAGCCGCCTAGGAGGAGGCTACTACGAGCAGTACTTC
TRBV7-9	-	-	TRBJ1-2	CASSQQGAHYGYTF	TGTGCCAGCAGTCAACAGGGCGCCCACTATGGCTACACCTTC
TRBV9	few	TRBD2	TRBJ2-5	CASSVGGLAGGQETQYF	TGTGCCAGCAGCGTAGGTGGACTAGCGGGAGGCCAAGAGACCCAGTACTTC
TRBV18	-	-	TRBJ2-5	CASSPLVRTRGQTQYF	TGTGCCAGCTCACCACTGGTTCGGACAAGGGGTCAGACCCAGTACTTC
TRBV6-6	few	TRBD1	TRBJ2-7	CASSYSPGQPYEQYF	TGTGCCAGCAGTTACTCACCGGGACAGCCCTACGAGCAGTACTTC
TRBV18	few	-	TRBJ2-1	CASSPSYRDEQFF	TGTGCCAGCTCACCTTCCTACAGGGATGAGCAGTTCTTC
TRBV7-2	-	TRBD2	TRBJ2-3	CASSLVGRATDTQYF	TGTGCCAGCAGCTTAGTCGGGAGGGCCACAGATACGCAGTATTTT
TRBV12-3/TRBV12-4	-	-	TRBJ1-2	CASSPVVNYGYTF	TGTGCCAGCAGTCCAGTAGTTAACTATGGCTACACCTTC
TRBV25-1	few	TRBD1	TRBJ2-2	CASSGGTGLGTGELFF	TGTGCCAGCAGCGGGGGGACAGGGCTGGGTACCGGGGAGCTGTTTTTT
TRBV6-2/TRBV6-3	few	TRBD2	TRBJ2-1	CASSYAAGRPRYNEQFF	TGTGCCAGCAGTTACGCAGCGGGAAGGCCCCGCTACAATGAGCAGTTCTTC
TRBV3-1	few	-	TRBJ2-7	CASSQAGTEQYF	TGTGCCAGCAGCCAAGCCGGGACCGAGCAGTACTTC
TRBV5-8	many	TRBD1	TRBJ1-1	CASSTQDRWNTEAFF	TGTGCCAGCAGCACCCAGGACAGGTGGAACACTGAAGCTTTCTTT
TRBV6-5	few	-	TRBJ1-3	CASSYFSTGSSGNTIYF	TGTGCCAGCAGTTACTTCAGCACAGGGAGCTCTGGAAACACCATATATTTT
TRBV28	-	TRBD1	TRBJ1-6	CASSLRTGPLSPLHF	TGTGCCAGCAGCCTCAGGACAGGTCCTCTCTCACCCCTCCACTTT
TRBV11-2	-	-	TRBJ2-5	CASSSGRSPGTQYF	TGTGCCAGCAGCTCCGGACGGTCCCCAGGGACCCAGTACTTC
TRBV5-1	-	-	TRBJ2-2	CASSLVPQINTGELFF	TGCGCCAGCAGCTTGGTTCCCCAGATAAACACCGGGGAGCTGTTTTTT
TRBV28	-	-	TRBJ2-7	CASRSQDHPVLSYEQYF	TGTGCCAGCAGGTCGCAGGACCACCCCGTTCTTTCCTACGAGCAGTACTTC
TRBV18	-	-	TRBJ2-3	CASSPLRGPVETDTQYF	TGTGCCAGCTCACCTCTCCGAGGTCCTGTCGAGACAGATACGCAGTATTTT
TRBV7-3	few	-	TRBJ1-1	CVSSLTLGVEAFF	TGTGTCAGCAGCTTAACGCTGGGGGTTGAAGCTTTCTTT
TRBV9	-	TRBD1	TRBJ2-7	CASSVGQGASYEQYF	TGTGCCAGCAGCGTAGGACAGGGTGCCTCCTACGAGCAGTACTTC
TRBV12-3/TRBV12-4	few	TRBD2	TRBJ2-3	CASSFWREGPDTQYF	TGTGCCAGCAGTTTCTGGCGGGAGGGCCCAGATACGCAGTATTTT
TRBV6-1	-	TRBD1	TRBJ1-5	CASSVTGNNQPQHF	TGTGCCAGCAGTGTGACAGGGAATAATCAGCCCCAGCATTTT
TRBV10-1	-	TRBD2	TRBJ2-1	CASSDGPSGRDEQFF	TGCGCCAGCAGTGATGGGCCTAGCGGGAGAGATGAGCAGTTCTTC
TRBV15	many	-	TRBJ2-1	CATSISTRGGYNEQFF	TGTGCCACCAGCATCAGTACGAGGGGAGGATACAATGAGCAGTTCTTC
TRBV7-9	few	-	TRBJ2-6	CASSSRRDFLSSGANVLTF	TGTGCCAGCAGCTCCAGGCGGGACTTTCTTAGCTCTGGGGCCAACGTCCTGACTTTC
TRBV25-1	few	-	TRBJ1-1	CASSEFRGYNTEAFF	TGTGCCAGCAGTGAATTTCGGGGCTATAACACTGAAGCTTTCTTT
TRBV6-5	few	-	TRBJ2-6	CASGRDRSGANVLTF	TGTGCCAGCGGAAGGGACCGCTCTGGGGCCAACGTCCTGACTTTC
TRBV28	-	TRBD1	TRBJ2-6	CASSLLDRAGANVLTF	TGTGCCAGCAGTTTACTCGACAGGGCTGGGGCCAACGTCCTGACTTTC
TRBV10-1	many	-	TRBJ2-1	CASSSGLNEQFF	TGCGCCAGCAGTAGCGGGTTGAATGAGCAGTTCTTC
TRBV20-1	-	-	TRBJ1-5	CSARGVLGRGNQPQHF	TGCAGTGCTAGAGGAGTCCTTGGAAGGGGCAATCAGCCCCAGCATTTT
TRBV29-1	many	-	TRBJ2-7	CSVAQTQGSYEQYF	TGCAGCGTTGCGCAAACTCAGGGTTCCTACGAGCAGTACTTC
TRBV7-2	-	TRBD2	TRBJ2-1	CASSFSSSGRGTYNEQFF	TGTGCCAGCAGCTTTAGTTCTAGCGGGAGGGGTACCTACAATGAGCAGTTCTTC
TRBV20-1	few	-	TRBJ2-6	CSARSSGRTGANVLTF	TGCAGTGCTAGGTCCAGCGGACGGACTGGGGCCAACGTCCTGACTTTC
TRBV5-1	-	-	TRBJ2-1	CASSLVRGTEQFF	TGCGCCAGCAGCTTGGTGCGAGGGACAGAGCAGTTCTTC
TRBV29-1	few	-	TRBJ2-4	CSVESTQQNIQYF	TGCAGCGTTGAATCTACACAGCAAAACATTCAGTACTTC